This T cell receptor beta chain appears in the sequencing data of a study of cytomegalovirus exposure and HLA in healthy donors. Study-level points and caveats: Previously analyzed data showed that most TCR beta V segments were productive at a frequency of about 90% or about 30%. It was confirmed in vitro that a few of the CMV-associated chains were specific for CMV antigens. Analysis performed later showed TCR beta chains linked to HLA being more clonally expanded than equally common others.

60 Vbeta and 13 Jbeta primers were used in PCR. The repertoire was sequenced with immunoSEQ multiplex PCR; TCRdb's copy has only in-frame clones and lacks some. The sample records approximately 160,000 clones, around 68% being singletons. Each of the donors was a healthy bone marrow donor. Per germline, CDR1 MNHNS and CDR2 SASEGT. The CDR3 is made up of 14 amino acids. The J segment lost 3 bases and the V segment lost 3 bases, leaving 1 base of the junction unmatched. Of note for this clone: Its target is not known.

Sample: PBMCs. The receptor's source is a man aged 50 to 59 in good health and CMV-seronegative. V usage is TRBV6-1 and J usage is TRBJ2-3; 9 bases align to TRBD2. This CDR3 reads CASSDGLATDTQYF. The CDR3 bases are TGTGCCAGCAGTGACGGACTAGCGACAGATACGCAGTATTTT.